The 20 T cell receptor beta chains in this list originate from one sample, sequenced in a study of blood T cell repertoires in COVID-19. Clones were read by immunoSEQ multiplex PCR, and TCRdb kept only the in-frame ones, dropping some. The profile shows about 430,000 clones, about 88% of them singletons. The sequencing sample was made of PBMCs or T cells enriched from blood (not recorded which). These receptor sequences come from a woman aged 18-30 years who had been exposed to COVID-19.

The chain joins TRBV5-1 to TRBJ1-1; TRBD1 might be the D (5 bases). From germline, CDR1 is SGHRS and CDR2 YFSETQ. Trimming took 0 bases from V and 0 from J, leaving 24 bases between them. This CDR3 region has 20 residues. CDR3 sequence: CASSLEGRGRSSKMNTEAFF. The CDR3 coding sequence is TGCGCCAGCAGCTTGGAAGGGAGGGGCCGTTCATCGAAAATGAACACTGAAGCTTTCTTT.

This sequence joins TRBV24-1 and TRBJ2-3, with 11 positions matching TRBD1. With 3 bases clipped from V and 8 bases from J, the junction kept 15 bases outside the gene matches. Germline V CDR1 and CDR2: KGHDR, SFDVKD. This CDR3 is built from 18 residues. The DNA for the CDR3 is TGTGCCACCAGTGATCGGGTTGCGGACAGGGGGCCCGGGGGTACGCAGTATTTT. Protein product: CATSDRVADRGPGGTQYF.

The chain uses TRBV5-8 and TRBJ1-3, with 10 bases fitting TRBD1. Trimming at V came to 2 bases and at J to 10 bases, leaving 12 bases not matched to a gene. The CDR3 has 16 amino acids. CDR1 is SGHTS, CDR2 YDEGEE, per germline. CDR3 in DNA: TGTGCCAGCAGCTTCCCTCCGGGACAGGGGCTGGGGACCATATATTTT. Protein sequence: CASSFPPGQGLGTIYF. The whole variable domain, filled in from reference TRBV5-8 and TRBJ1-3, reads EAGVTQSPTHLIKTRGQQATLRCSPISGHTSVYWYQQALGLGLQFLLWYDEGEERNRGNFPPRFSGRQFPNYSSELNVNALELEDSALYLCASSFPPGQGLGTIYFGEGSWLTVV.

The rearrangement joins TRBV3-1 (or the pseudogene TRBV3-2) to TRBJ2-3; 10 positions match TRBD2. The CDR3 is 17 amino acids. Germline V gives CDR1 LGHDT, CDR2 YNNKEL (reference sequence). V gave up 4 bases and J gave up 3 bases; unmatched junction bases: 10. Here the CDR3 DNA reads TGTGCCAGCAGCCCTCGAAAACCGGGACTAGCGACAGATACGCAGTATTTT. It yields the protein CASSPRKPGLATDTQYF.

This clone occurred a few times. The chain carries TRBV7-2 and TRBJ2-7, with D maybe TRBD1 (6 bases). V was clipped by 4 bases and J by 0 bases, with 10 bases between them. CDR3 length: 14 residues. Germline V gene sequence: CDR1 SGHTA, CDR2 FQGNSA. The CDR3 sequence: CASSSKTGSYEQYF. The CDR3 nucleotides are TGTGCCAGCAGCTCCAAGACAGGCTCCTACGAGCAGTACTTC.

The rearrangement links TRBV12-3 or TRBV12-4 to TRBJ2-7; D unclear. The CDR3 extends over 13 amino acids. V gave up 1 base and J gave up 5 bases, with 9 bases separating them. This CDR3 reads CASSLVVGHEQYF. The DNA for the CDR3 is TGTGCCAGCAGTTTAGTGGTGGGCCACGAGCAGTACTTC.

The V and J genes are TRBV4-1 and TRBJ1-2; 11 bases match TRBD1. With V trimmed by 5 bases and J by 8 bases, 10 bases remained unmatched. Germline V gene sequence: CDR1 MGHRA, CDR2 YSYEKL. The CDR3 has 15 residues. The CDR3 is CASSLPGQGVAGYTF. CDR3 sequence (DNA): TGCGCCAGCAGCTTACCGGGACAGGGGGTTGCGGGCTACACCTTC.

V usage is TRBV19 and J usage is TRBJ1-5; weak D call: TRBD1 (6 bases). Between the trimmed V and J ends, which lost 6 bases and 6 bases, there was a span of 18 bases. Germline V gene sequence: CDR1 LNHDA, CDR2 SQIVND (reference sequence). The CDR3 contains 15 residues. Here the CDR3 DNA reads TGTGCCAGTAGAAACTCCGGGACAACCACTCAGCCCCAGCATTTT. This codes for CASRNSGTTTQPQHF.

The chain has TRBV15 and TRBJ2-1, with 7 bases fitting TRBD2. The germline CDR1 and CDR2 sequences are LNHNV and YYDKDF (reference sequence). V gave up 3 bases and J gave up 4 bases; unmatched junction bases: 9. The CDR3 has 16 amino acids. In DNA form, the CDR3 reads TGTGCCACCAGCAGTCCTGGAGCGGGGACGTACAATGAGCAGTTCTTC. It translates to CATSSPGAGTYNEQFF.

This sequence joins TRBV11-2 and TRBJ1-1; a possible D gene is TRBD1 (5 bases). The V end was cut by 2 bases, the J end by 3 bases, with 10 bases between. CDR1 is SGHAT and CDR2 is FQNNGV in the germline V gene. The CDR3 has 14 residues. CDR3 nucleotides: TGTGCCAGCAGCTTATACGGGGGGGACACTGAAGCTTTCTTT. Its protein is CASSLYGGDTEAFF.

The chain is built from TRBV28 and TRBJ1-2; a possible D gene is TRBD1 (6 bases). This CDR3 is built from 17 residues. In germline, CDR1 is MDHEN, CDR2 SYDVKM. Trimming pared 4 bases from V and 4 bases from J, leaving 22 bases between. CDR3 nucleotides: TGTGCCAGCAGTTCTTCCGACAGGACAAAATCCCTCTATGGCTACACCTTC. It specifies CASSSSDRTKSLYGYTF.

The rearrangement links TRBV19 to TRBJ1-5, with D possibly being TRBD1 (6 bases). The CDR3 spans 12 residues. The V end was cut by 9 bases, the J end by 4 bases, with 10 bases between. The germline gives CDR1 LNHDA, CDR2 SQIVND (reference sequence). The CDR3 loop reads CASQGGNQPQHF. CDR3 bases: TGTGCCAGCCAAGGGGGAAATCAGCCCCAGCATTTT.

The chain uses TRBV7-2 and TRBJ2-7; no reliable D call. Trimming left V 5 bases short and J 6 bases short, with 8 bases between. Germline CDR1 is SGHTA and CDR2 is FQGNSA. There are 11 residues in the CDR3. In DNA form, the CDR3 reads TGTGCCAGCAGCGCGTCTACCGAGCAGTACTTC. Translation gives CASSASTEQYF.

V and J are TRBV18 and TRBJ2-3, with D maybe TRBD2 (6 bases). The germline V gene encodes CDR1 KGHSH and CDR2 LQKENI. The germline V and J ends were trimmed by 2 bases and 0 bases, with 9 bases remaining between them. This CDR3 region has 15 residues. CDR3 region: CASSPAGGSTDTQYF. CDR3 nucleotide sequence: TGTGCCAGCTCACCAGCCGGGGGTAGCACAGATACGCAGTATTTT.

This clone was seen a handful of times. CDR3 DNA sequence: TGTGCCAGCTCACCACAACTCGGGACAGCAACCTACGAGCAGTACTTC. Its translation is CASSPQLGTATYEQYF. The V and J genes are TRBV18 and TRBJ2-7, with 7 bases aligning to TRBD1. Germline assignment: CDR1 KGHSH and CDR2 LQKENI. CDR3 size: 16 residues. Losses at the gene ends were 1 base for V and 2 bases for J; bases not matched to a gene: 8.

This clone was seen just once. The chain employs TRBV12-3 or TRBV12-4 and TRBJ2-1; no definite D call. Trimming pared 6 bases from V and 8 bases from J, leaving 8 bases between. The CDR3 has 11 residues. The CDR3 DNA reads TGTGCCAGCAGCCCTTTGTATGAGCAGTTCTTC. This sequence encodes CASSPLYEQFF.

The chain has TRBV7-8 and TRBJ1-1, with D perhaps matching TRBD1 (6 bases). V dropped 1 base and J dropped 5 bases, with 11 bases sitting between them. Germline CDR1 is SGHVS and CDR2 is FQNEAQ. The CDR3 is 14 amino acids. The DNA for the CDR3 is TGTGCCAGCAGCTTAGGGACAGTACGAACTGAAGCTTTCTTT. Translation gives CASSLGTVRTEAFF.

V gene TRBV21-1 combines with J gene TRBJ1-2; the D segment call TRBD1 is taken from the table without a DNA check. TRBV21-1 is flagged as a pseudogene. The CDR3 runs to 14 residues. CDR3 amino acids: CASSIRTGRYGYTF. The CDR3 DNA sequence: TGTGCCAGCAGCATAAGGACAGGGCGCTATGGCTACACCTTC.

The rearrangement joins TRBV29-1 to TRBJ2-5, with 7 bases fitting TRBD2. This CDR3 has 13 residues. Germline V gene sequence: CDR1 SQVTM, CDR2 ANQGSEA. J gave up 5 bases and V 4 bases, and 7 bases lay outside the gene matches. DNA of the CDR3: TGCAGCGTTGTGGCGGGAGTAACGGAGACCCAGTACTTC. It is translated as CSVVAGVTETQYF.

The chain carries TRBV6-4 and TRBJ2-1; 9 bases match TRBD2. Germline V gives CDR1 MRHNA, CDR2 SNTAGT. V lost 6 bases to trimming and J lost 3 bases; unmatched junction nucleotides: 6. This CDR3 comprises 15 residues. The CDR3 nucleotides read TGTGCCAGCAGCGACAAGACTAGCGGCTACAATGAGCAGTTCTTC. The encoded protein is CASSDKTSGYNEQFF.